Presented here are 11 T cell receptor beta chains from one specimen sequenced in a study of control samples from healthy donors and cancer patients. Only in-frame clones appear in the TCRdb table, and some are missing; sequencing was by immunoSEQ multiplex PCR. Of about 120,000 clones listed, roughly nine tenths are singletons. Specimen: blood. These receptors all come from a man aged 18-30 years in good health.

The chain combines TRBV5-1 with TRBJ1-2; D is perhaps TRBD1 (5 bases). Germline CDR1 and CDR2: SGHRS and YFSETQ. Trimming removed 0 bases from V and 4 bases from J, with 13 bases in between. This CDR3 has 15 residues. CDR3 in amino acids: CASSLDQGATYGYTF. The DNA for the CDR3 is TGCGCCAGCAGCTTGGACCAGGGAGCTACCTATGGCTACACCTTC.

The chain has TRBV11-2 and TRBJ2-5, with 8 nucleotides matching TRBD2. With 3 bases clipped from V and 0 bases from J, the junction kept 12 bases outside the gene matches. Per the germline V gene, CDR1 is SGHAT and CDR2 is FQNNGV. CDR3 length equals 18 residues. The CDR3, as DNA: TGTGCCAGCAGCTTTAGAGGCGGGGGGATATTGTACCAAGAGACCCAGTACTTC. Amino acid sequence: CASSFRGGGILYQETQYF.

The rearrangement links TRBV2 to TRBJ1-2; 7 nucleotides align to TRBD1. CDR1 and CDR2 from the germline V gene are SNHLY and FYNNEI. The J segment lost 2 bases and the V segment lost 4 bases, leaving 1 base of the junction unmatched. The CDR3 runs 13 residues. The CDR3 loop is CASSGDSNYGYTF. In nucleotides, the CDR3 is TGTGCCAGCAGTGGGGACAGCAACTATGGCTACACCTTC.

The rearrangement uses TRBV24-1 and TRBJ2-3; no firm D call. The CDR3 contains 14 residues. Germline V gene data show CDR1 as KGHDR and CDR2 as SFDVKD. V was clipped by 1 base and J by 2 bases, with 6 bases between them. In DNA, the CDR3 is TGTGCCACCAGTGATTTTGGGTCCACAGATACGCAGTATTTT. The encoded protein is CATSDFGSTDTQYF.

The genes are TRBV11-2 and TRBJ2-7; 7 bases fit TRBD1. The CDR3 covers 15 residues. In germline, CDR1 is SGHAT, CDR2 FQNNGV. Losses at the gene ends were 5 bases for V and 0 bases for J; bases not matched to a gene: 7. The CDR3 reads CASSVNRGFSYEQYF. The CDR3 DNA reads TGTGCCAGCAGCGTCAACAGGGGCTTCTCCTACGAGCAGTACTTC.

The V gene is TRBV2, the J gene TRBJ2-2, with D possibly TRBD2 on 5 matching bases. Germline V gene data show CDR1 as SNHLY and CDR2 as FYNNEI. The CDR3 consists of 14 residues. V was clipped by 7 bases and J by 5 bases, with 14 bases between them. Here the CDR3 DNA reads TGTGCCAGCACCCCCTGGAGCGGAACCGGGGAGCTGTTTTTT. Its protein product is CASTPWSGTGELFF.

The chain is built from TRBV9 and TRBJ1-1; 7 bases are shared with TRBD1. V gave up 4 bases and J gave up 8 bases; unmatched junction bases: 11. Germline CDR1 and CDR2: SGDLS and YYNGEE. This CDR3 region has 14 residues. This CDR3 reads CASSPYLGQLEAFF. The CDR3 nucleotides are TGTGCCAGCAGCCCCTACCTGGGACAGTTGGAAGCTTTCTTT.

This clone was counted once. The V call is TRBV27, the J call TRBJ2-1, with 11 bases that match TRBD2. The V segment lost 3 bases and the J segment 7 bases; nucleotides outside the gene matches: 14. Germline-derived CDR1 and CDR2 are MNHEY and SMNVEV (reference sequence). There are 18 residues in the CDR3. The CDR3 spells CASSFQPGLAVLMNEQFF. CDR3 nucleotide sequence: TGTGCCAGCAGTTTCCAGCCGGGACTAGCGGTATTGATGAATGAGCAGTTCTTC.

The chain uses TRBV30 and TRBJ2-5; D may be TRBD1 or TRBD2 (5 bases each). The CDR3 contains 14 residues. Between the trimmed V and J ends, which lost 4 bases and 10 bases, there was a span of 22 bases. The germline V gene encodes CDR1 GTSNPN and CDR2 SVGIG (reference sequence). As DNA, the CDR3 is TGTGCCTGGACCCTACGGTTAGGGGCGAGGGTCCAGTACTTC. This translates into CAWTLRLGARVQYF.

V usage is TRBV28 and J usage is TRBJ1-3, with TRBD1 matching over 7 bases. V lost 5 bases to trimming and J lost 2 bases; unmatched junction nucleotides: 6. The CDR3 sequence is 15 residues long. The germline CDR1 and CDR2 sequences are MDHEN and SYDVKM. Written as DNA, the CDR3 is TGTGCCAGCAGTCCCCTTAGGGGGCCTGGAAACACCATATATTTT. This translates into CASSPLRGPGNTIYF.

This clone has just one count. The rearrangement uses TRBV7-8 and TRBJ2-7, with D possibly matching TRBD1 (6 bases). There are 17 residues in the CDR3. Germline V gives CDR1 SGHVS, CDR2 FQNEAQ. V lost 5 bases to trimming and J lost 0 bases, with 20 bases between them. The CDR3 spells CASSPMGSGTSSYEQYF. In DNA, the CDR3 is TGTGCCAGCAGCCCGATGGGGTCCGGGACAAGCTCCTACGAGCAGTACTTC.